This paragraph covers one TCR beta chain sequence. The repertoire was sequenced with immunoSEQ multiplex PCR; TCRdb's copy has only in-frame clones and lacks some. The sample includes 30,000 or so clones, about four fifths seen only once; the top ten take over 4.5%. This entry comes from a study of chemoradiotherapy in HPV16-positive cancers. Deletions cut 2 bases from V and 2 bases from J, with 10 bases between. The CDR3 totals 15 residues. Germline V lookup: CDR1 SGDLS, CDR2 YYNGEE. V and J are TRBV9 and TRBJ2-2; possible D gene TRBD1, 6 bases. This specimen was blood, taken from a patient who underwent chemoradiotherapy. The receptor comes from a human donor with HPV-associated anogenital cancer. This chain's CDR3 is CASSVDRINTGELFF. The CDR3 nucleotides are TGTGCCAGCAGCGTCGACAGGATAAACACCGGGGAGCTGTTTTTT.